The clone carrying this TCR beta chain appeared once. Method: immunoSEQ multiplex PCR; TCRdb's copy keeps in-frame clones and lacks some. The data show 210,000 or so clones, with about four fifths seen just once and less than 15% held by the top ten. V was trimmed by 2 bases and J by 6 bases, leaving 19 bases between them. Germline-derived CDR1 and CDR2 are SGHVS and FNYEAQ. The CDR3 is made up of 16 amino acids. This entry belongs to a study of blood T cell repertoires in COVID-19. For the study at large: COVID-19 samples collected from the United States, Italy and Spain covered acute and convalescent phases. T cells, B-cell-depleted T cells, or PBMCs supplied cDNA or gDNA.

The chain has TRBV7-6 and TRBJ1-1, with a weak D call TRBD1 (5 bases). This receptor was identified in a woman aged 40 to 50 with acute or convalescent COVID-19. The sequenced material came from peripheral blood. Here the CDR3 DNA reads TGTGCCAGCAGCTTATATGCAGGAGGGGCGCGGCCTGAAGCTTTCTTT. Protein: CASSLYAGGARPEAFF.